This T cell receptor (beta chain) was sequenced for a study of CD8+CD57+ T cells in acquired aplastic anemia. Patients chosen for sequencing had CD8+CD57+ cells that had expanded, as shown by flow cytometry. The CDR3 runs to 15 residues. Germline V lookup: CDR1 DFQATT, CDR2 SNEGSKA (reference sequence). V dropped 5 bases and J dropped 3; count of bases not matched to a gene: 7. It was genomic DNA that served as the template for profiling TCR beta VDJ and CDR3. TCRdb passed the reads through MiXCR, listing each CDR3 protein once. The sample has some 120,000 distinct CDR3 sequences; approximately 40% are singletons.

The specimen sequenced was sorted CD4+, CD8+, or CD8+CD57+ T cells (not recorded which) from PBMCs. The rearrangement uses TRBV20-1 and TRBJ2-3; 11 bases are a match to TRBD2. The TCR comes from a human donor with aplastic anemia. In nucleotides, the CDR3 is TGCAGTGCTGGGCTAGCGGGGGGTAGTACAGATACGCAGTATTTT. It yields the protein CSAGLAGGSTDTQYF.